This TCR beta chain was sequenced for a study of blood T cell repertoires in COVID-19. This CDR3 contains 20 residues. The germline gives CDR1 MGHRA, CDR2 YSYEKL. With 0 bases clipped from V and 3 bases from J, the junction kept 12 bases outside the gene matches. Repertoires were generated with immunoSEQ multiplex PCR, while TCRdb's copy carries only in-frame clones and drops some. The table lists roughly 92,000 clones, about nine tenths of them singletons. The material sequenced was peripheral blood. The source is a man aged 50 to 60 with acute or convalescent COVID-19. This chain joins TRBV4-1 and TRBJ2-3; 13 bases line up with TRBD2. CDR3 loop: CASSQEWGLGLAGLTDTQYF. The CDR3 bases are TGCGCCAGCAGCCAAGAATGGGGTCTGGGACTAGCGGGACTAACAGATACGCAGTATTTT.